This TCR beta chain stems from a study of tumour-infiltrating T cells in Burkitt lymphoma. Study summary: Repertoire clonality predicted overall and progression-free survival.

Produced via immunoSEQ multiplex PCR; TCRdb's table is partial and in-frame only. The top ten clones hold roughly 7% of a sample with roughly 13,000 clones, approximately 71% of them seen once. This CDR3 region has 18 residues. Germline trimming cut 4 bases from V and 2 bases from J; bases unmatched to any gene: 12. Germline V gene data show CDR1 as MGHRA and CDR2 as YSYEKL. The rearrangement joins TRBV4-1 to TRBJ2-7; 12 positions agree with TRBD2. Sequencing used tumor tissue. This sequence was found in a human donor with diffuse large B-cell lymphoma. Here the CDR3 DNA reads TGCGCCAGCAGCCCACAAGATCAACTAGCGGGAGGACCCTACGAGCAGTACTTC. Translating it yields CASSPQDQLAGGPYEQYF.